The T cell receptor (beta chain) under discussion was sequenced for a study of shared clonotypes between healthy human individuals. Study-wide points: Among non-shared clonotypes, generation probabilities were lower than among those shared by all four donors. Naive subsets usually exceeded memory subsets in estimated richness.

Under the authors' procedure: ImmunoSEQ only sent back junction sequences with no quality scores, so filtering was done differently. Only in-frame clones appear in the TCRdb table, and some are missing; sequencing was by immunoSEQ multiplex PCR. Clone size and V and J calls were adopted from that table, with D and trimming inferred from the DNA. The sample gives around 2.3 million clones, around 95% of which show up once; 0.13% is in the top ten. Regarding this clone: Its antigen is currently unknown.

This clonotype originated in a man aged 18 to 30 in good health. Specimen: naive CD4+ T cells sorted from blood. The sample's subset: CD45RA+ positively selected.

The CDR3 nucleotides read TGTGCCATGGCCACCGGGGAGCTGTTTTTT. Encoded protein: CAMATGELFF. This chain joins TRBV10-3 and TRBJ2-2; D unclear. Per the germline V gene, CDR1 is ENHRY and CDR2 is SYGVKD. The V end lost 9 bases, the J end lost 4 bases, and 3 bases lay between the germline ends. There are 10 residues in the CDR3.